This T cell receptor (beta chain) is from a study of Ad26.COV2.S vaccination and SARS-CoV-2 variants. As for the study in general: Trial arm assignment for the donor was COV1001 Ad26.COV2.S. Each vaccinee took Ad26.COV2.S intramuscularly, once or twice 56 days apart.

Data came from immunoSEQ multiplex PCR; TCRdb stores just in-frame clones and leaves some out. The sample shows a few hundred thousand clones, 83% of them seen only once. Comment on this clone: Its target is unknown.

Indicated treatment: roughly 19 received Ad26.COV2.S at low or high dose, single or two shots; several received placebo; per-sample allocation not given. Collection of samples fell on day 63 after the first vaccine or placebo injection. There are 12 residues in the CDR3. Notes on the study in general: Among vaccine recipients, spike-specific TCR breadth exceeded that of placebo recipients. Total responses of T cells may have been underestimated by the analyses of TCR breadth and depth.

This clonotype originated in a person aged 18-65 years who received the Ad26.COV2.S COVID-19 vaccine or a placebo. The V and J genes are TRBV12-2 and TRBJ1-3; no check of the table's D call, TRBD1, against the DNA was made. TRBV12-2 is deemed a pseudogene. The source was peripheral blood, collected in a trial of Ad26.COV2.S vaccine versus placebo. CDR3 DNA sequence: TGTGCAAGTGTGTTTGGCGGAAACACCATATATTTT. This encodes CASVFGGNTIYF.